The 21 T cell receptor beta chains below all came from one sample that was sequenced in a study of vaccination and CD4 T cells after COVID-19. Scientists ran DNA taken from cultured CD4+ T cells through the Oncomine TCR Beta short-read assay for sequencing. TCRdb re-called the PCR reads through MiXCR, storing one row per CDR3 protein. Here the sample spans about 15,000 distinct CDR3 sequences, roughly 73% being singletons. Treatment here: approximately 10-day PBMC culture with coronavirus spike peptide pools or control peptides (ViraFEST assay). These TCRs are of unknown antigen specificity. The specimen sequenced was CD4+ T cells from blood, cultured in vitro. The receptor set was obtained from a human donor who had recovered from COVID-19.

CDR3: CASSSLRGKSFENQETQYF. The CDR3 bases are TGTGCCAGCAGCTCCCTACGCGGGAAGTCTTTCGAGAACCAAGAGACCCAGTACTTC. The rearrangement uses TRBV7-8 and TRBJ2-5; TRBD2 might be the D (6 bases). Germline loops: CDR1 SGHVS, CDR2 FQNEAQ. This CDR3 is 19 amino acids long. Trimming took off 4 bases at V and 0 bases at J, with 24 bases between the two ends.

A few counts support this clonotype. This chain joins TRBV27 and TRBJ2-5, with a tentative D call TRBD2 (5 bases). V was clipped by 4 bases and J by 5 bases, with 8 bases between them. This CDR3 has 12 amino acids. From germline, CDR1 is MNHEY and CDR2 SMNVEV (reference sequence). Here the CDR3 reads CASSSREETQYF. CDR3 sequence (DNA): TGTGCCAGCAGTTCGAGGGAGGAGACCCAGTACTTC.

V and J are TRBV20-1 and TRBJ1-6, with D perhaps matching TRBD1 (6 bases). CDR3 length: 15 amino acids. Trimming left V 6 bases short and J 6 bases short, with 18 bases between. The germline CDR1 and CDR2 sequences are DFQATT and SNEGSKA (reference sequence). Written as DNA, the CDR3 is TGCAGTGCCCCCGGGCGGGACATCCTTAATTCACCCCTCCACTTT. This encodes CSAPGRDILNSPLHF.

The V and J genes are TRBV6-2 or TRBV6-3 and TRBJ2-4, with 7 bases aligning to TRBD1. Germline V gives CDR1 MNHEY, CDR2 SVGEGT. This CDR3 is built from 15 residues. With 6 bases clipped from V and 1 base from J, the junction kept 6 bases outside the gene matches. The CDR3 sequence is CASSYRGRAKNIQYF. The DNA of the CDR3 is TGTGCCAGCAGCTACAGGGGTAGGGCCAAAAACATTCAGTACTTC.

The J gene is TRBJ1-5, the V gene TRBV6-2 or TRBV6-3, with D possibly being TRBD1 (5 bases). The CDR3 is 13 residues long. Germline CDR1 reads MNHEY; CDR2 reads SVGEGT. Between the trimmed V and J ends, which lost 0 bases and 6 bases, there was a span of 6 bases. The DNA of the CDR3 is TGTGCCAGCAGTTACTCGGGGGTTCAGCCCCAGCATTTT. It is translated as CASSYSGVQPQHF.

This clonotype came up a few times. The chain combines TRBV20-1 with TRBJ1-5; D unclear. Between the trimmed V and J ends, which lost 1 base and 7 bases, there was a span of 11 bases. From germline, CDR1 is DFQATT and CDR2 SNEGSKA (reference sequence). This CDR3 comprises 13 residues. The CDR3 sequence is CSARGGTEQPQHF. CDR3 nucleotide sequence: TGCAGTGCTAGAGGAGGAACGGAACAGCCCCAGCATTTT.

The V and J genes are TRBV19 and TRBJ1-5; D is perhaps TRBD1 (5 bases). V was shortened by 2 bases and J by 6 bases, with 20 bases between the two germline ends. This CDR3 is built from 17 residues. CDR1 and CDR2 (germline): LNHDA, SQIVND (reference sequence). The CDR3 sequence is CASSIFRDPSEGQPQHF. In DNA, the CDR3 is TGTGCCAGTAGTATATTCCGGGACCCCTCCGAGGGTCAGCCCCAGCATTTT.

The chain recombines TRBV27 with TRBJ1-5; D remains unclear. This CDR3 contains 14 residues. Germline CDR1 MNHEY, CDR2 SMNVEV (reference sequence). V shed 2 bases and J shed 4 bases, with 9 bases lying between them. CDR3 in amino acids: CASSLDGNNQPQHF. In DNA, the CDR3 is TGTGCCAGCAGTTTAGACGGCAATAATCAGCCCCAGCATTTT.

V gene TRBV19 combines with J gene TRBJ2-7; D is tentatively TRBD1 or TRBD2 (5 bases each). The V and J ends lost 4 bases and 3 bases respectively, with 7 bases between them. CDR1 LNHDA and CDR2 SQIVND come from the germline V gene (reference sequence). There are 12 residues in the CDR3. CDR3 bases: TGTGCCAGTAGTAGGGACCTCTACGAGCAGTACTTC. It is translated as CASSRDLYEQYF.

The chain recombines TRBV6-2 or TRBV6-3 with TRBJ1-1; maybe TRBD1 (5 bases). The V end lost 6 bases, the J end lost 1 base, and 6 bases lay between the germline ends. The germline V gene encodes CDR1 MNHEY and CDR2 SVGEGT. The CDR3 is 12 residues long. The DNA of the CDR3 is TGTGCCAGCAGAACAGGGAACACTGAAGCTTTCTTT. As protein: CASRTGNTEAFF.

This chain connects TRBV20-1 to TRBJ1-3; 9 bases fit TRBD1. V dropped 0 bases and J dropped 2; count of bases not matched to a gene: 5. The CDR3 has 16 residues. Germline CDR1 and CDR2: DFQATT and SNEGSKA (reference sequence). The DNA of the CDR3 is TGCAGTGCTAGAGATTCGGGACAGGGCGCTGGAAACACCATATATTTT. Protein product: CSARDSGQGAGNTIYF.

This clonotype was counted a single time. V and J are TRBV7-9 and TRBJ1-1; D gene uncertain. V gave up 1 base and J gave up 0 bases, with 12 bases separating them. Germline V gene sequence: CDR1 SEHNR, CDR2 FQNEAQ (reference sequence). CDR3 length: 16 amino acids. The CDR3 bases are TGTGCCAGCAGCTTAGTGGGCAGCGATATGAACACTGAAGCTTTCTTT. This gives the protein CASSLVGSDMNTEAFF.

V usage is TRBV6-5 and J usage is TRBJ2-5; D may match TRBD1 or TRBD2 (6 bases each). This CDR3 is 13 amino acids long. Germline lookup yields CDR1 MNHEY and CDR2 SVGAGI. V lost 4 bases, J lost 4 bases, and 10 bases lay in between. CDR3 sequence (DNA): TGTGCCAGCAGTTGGGGGGCGGGAGAGACCCAGTACTTC. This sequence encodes CASSWGAGETQYF.

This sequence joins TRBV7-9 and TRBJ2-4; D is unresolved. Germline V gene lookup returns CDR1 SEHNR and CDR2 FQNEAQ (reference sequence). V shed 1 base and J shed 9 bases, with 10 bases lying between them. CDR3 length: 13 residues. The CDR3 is CASSLEIISIQYF. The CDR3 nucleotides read TGTGCCAGCAGCTTAGAAATCATTAGCATTCAGTACTTC. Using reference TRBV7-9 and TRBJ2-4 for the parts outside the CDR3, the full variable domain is DTGVSQNPRHKITKRGQNVTFRCDPISEHNRLYWYRQTLGQGPEFLTYFQNEAQLEKSRLLSDRFSAERPKGSFSTLEIQRTEQGDSAMYLCASSLEIISIQYFGAGTRLSVL.

The CDR3 protein is CASTRGRREGAGNTIYF. CDR3 bases: TGTGCCAGCACCAGAGGTCGGAGGGAAGGCGCGGGAAACACCATATATTTT. The chain carries TRBV6-1 and TRBJ1-3, with D unclear. CDR1 is MNHNS, CDR2 SASEGT, per germline. V was pared by 7 bases and J by 4 bases, with 23 bases between. This CDR3 has 17 amino acids.

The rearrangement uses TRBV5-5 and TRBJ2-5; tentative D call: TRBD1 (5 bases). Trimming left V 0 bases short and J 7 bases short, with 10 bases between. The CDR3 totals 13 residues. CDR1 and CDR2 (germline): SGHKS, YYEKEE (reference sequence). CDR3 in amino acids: CASSLGLQGTQYF. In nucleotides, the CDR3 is TGTGCCAGCAGCTTGGGGCTTCAGGGGACCCAGTACTTC.

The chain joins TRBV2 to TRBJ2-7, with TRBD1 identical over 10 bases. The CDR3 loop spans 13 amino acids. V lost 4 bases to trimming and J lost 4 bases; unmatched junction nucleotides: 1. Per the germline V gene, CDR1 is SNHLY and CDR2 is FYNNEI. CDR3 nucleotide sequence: TGTGCCAGCAGTGGGGGACAGGGGTACGAGCAGTACTTC. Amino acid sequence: CASSGGQGYEQYF. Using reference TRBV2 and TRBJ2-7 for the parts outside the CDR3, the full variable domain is EPEVTQTPSHQVTQMGQEVILRCVPISNHLYFYWYRQILGQKVEFLVSFYNNEISEKSEIFDDQFSVERPDGSNFTLKIRSTKLEDSAMYFCASSGGQGYEQYFGPGTRLTVT.

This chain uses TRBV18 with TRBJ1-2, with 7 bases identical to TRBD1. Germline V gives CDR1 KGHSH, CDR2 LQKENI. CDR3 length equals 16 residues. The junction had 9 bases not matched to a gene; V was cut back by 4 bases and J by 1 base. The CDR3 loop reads CASSQTTGTFNYGYTF. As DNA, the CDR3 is TGTGCCAGCTCACAAACGACAGGGACGTTTAACTATGGCTACACCTTC.

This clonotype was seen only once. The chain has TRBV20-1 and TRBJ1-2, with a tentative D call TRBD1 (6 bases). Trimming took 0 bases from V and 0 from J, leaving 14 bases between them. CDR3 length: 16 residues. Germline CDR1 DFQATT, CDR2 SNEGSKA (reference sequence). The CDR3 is CSARDLGGSSNYGYTF. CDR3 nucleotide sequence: TGCAGTGCTAGAGATTTGGGGGGCAGCTCTAACTATGGCTACACCTTC.

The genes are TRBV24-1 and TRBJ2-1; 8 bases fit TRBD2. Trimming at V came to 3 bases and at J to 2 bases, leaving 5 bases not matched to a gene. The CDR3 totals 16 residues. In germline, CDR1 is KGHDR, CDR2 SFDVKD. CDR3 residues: CATSDLAGGAYNEQFF. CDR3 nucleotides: TGTGCCACCAGTGATCTTGCGGGAGGAGCCTACAATGAGCAGTTCTTC.

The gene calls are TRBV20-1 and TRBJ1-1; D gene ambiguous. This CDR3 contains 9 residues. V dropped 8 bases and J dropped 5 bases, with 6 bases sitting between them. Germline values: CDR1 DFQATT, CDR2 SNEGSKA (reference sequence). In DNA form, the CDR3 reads TGCAGTTCCGGGACTGAAGCTTTCTTT. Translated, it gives CSSGTEAFF.